The entry below gives a single T cell receptor beta chain sequence along with its context. Measured with immunoSEQ multiplex PCR; TCRdb has only the in-frame clones, and not every one. The sample consists of about 100,000 clones, about 87% of them appearing once. The data derive from a study of T cell responses to AZD1222 COVID-19 vaccine. The TCR comes from an adult in good health. The sample was peripheral blood, taken on day 0 of AZD1222 vaccination.

CDR3 in DNA: TGCAGCGTTTCGACTAGCTTTGGGGCCAACGTCCTGACTTTC. Protein product: CSVSTSFGANVLTF. This chain joins TRBV29-1 and TRBJ2-6, with 7 bases aligning to TRBD2. The CDR3 sequence is 14 residues long. Trimming at V came to 5 bases and at J to 3 bases, leaving 4 bases not matched to a gene. Germline V gives CDR1 SQVTM, CDR2 ANQGSEA.